This TCR beta chain originates from a study of blood T cells in healthy people across ages. Notes on the study in general: Roughly linear age-related decline in beta diversity appeared, significant by age 40. Higher diversity and more naive CD4+ cells were features of long-lived donors, compared to aged donors.

For the second PCR, which ran for about 6 to 11 cycles, a sample-barcoded 5' primer and a J-beta primer mix were used. A tag from a template-switch adaptor with 12 random nucleotides marked each cDNA molecule. TCRdb independently ran MiXCR on the 5' RACE reads; one entry per CDR3 protein. The sample records about 1.4 million distinct CDR3 sequences, around 55% being singletons. This CDR3 is 18 amino acids long. Germline loops: CDR1 SGHRS, CDR2 YFSETQ. V lost 0 bases, J lost 0 bases, and 7 bases stayed unmatched. This clonotype was detected a few times. Its cognate antigen is unknown. V gene TRBV5-1 combines with J gene TRBJ2-3; 10 bases are a match to TRBD2. Sequences were obtained from blood. This receptor was obtained from a man aged 18 to 35 in good health. The DNA of the CDR3 is TGCGCCAGCAGCTTGGCTCTAGCGGGAGCGGATAGCACAGATACGCAGTATTTT. Protein: CASSLALAGADSTDTQYF.